These T cell receptor beta chains were read from a single sample in a study of response to subunit inactivated influenza vaccine. Each CDR3 protein is one row after TCRdb ran MiXCR on the RT-PCR reads. The data show 600,000 to 850,000 distinct CDR3 sequences, around 13% seen once. The input for sequencing was PBMCs from blood, taken 14 to 15 days before vaccination. The source of these receptors is a man aged 45-65 years who received an inactivated influenza vaccine. Each CDR3 is given with its conserved first and last residue.

v_gene,len,CDR3aa
TRBV30,14,CAWKGGAQTGELFF
TRBV4-3,14,CASSQSTATYGYTF
TRBV5-8,10,CASSWPGAFF
TRBV27,16,CASSLAEPSMNTEAFF
TRBV25-1,14,CASSASQSGTQAFF
TRBV20-1,13,CSASAGATEKLFF
TRBV11-2,13,CASSFRANYEQYF
TRBV7-2,14,CASSSNRRTGSIYF
TRBV10-3,16,CAISDSFSGTGIDYTF
TRBV15,13,CATSRGSNEKLFF
TRBV20-1,15,CSATTSAGGLYEQYF
TRBV12-3/TRBV12-4,14,CASSPSGRGYEQYF
TRBV29-1,12,CSPPGLPYEQYF
TRBV6-1,13,CASLMGGTDTQYF
TRBV5-6,13,CASSPVTNTEAFF
TRBV5-1,14,CASSQDSATGELFF
TRBV9,14,CASSVVAGSTEAFF
TRBV20-1,12,CSAWGQQETQYF
TRBV6-2/TRBV6-3,14,CASARQGGNTEAFF
TRBV5-6,15,CASSPTGFPNSPLHF
TRBV5-6,15,CASSLGHLRSDTQYF
TRBV28,17,CASSLHSGQGNADTQYF
TRBV18,17,CASSPEDRGLLNEKLFF
TRBV6-1,16,CASRSGLSSYNSPLHF
TRBV4-3,16,CASSRSRAGGSYGYTF
TRBV20-1,15,CSARESGRAGDTQYF
TRBV7-6,15,CASSPWTSEYYEQYF
TRBV6-1,17,CASSRTRRGVGTDTQYF
TRBV28,15,CASSRERGNTGELFF
TRBV2,15,CASSRSGRAEETQYF
TRBV11-2,14,CASSLGAVTGEAFF
TRBV6-6,12,CASSPGFQTQYF
TRBV7-9,16,CASSPPVGGRSYEQYF
TRBV5-1,15,CASSLAGGADQPQHF
TRBV29-1,12,CSVEQGNTEAFF
TRBV9,17,CASSEAAERGGRDTQYF
TRBV11-2,15,CASRGGALAQETQYF
TRBV7-6,13,CASSLQGADEQFF
TRBV9,15,CASSVGAGEGETQYF
TRBV12-3/TRBV12-4,12,CASSLSSYEQFF
TRBV12-3/TRBV12-4,15,CASSSIASSTDTQYF
TRBV29-1,12,CSVWVTRNFQYF
TRBV2,16,CASSRTTGNTQGTQYF
TRBV10-3,13,CAIKRDRGYGYTF
TRBV14,13,CASSPGGENIQYF
TRBV3-1,16,CASSVGLAISYNEQFF
TRBV13,12,CASSFIGEKLFF
TRBV28,15,CASTTRASFQETQYF
TRBV7-2,14,CASSPYSGTDTQYF
TRBV4-1,20,CASSKTGGAGVSANTDTQYF